This TCR beta chain was captured by sequencing in a study of blood T cell repertoires in COVID-19 (TCRdb year 2020). As for the study more broadly: Collaborator samples came from the United States, Italy and Spain and covered acute and convalescent phases of COVID-19. HLA class I and class II types, where available, came from metadata supplied by the sample provider rather than from assay-based typing. The samples were drawn from the first 160 participants of the ongoing ImmuneRACE study and from 1,254 subjects provided by 6 global collaborators. The prospective study material was composed of cDNA or gDNA derived from T cells, B-cell-depleted T cells, or PBMCs. The sample metadata nearly always contained a de-identified subject ID, COVID-19 status, age in years and sex. A freely available public database, intended as a resource for researchers studying the immune response to SARS-CoV-2, is where the repertoires were released. Subjects who had been exposed to COVID-19, were actively infected with it, or had recovered from it provided the deeply sampled blood TCRbeta repertoires that made up the dataset. The study at large found these results: The quantity of clinical and demographic metadata differed by source and by participant and was supplied without curation.

One collaborating source in Seattle enrolled patients while the patients were actively infected and followed the patients over time throughout the course of disease. Whole blood was collected in K2EDTA tubes by collaborating institutions according to the institutions' own protocols. Collaborator samples were shipped for TCRbeta analysis as frozen whole blood, isolated PBMCs, or DNA extracted from either sample type. As regards this clone: Its antigen remains unidentified. Within one base of it there is no much larger clone, and no base qualities were kept.

The immunoSEQ Assay, a bias-controlled multiplex PCR, was used to amplify TCRbeta CDR3 regions from genomic DNA. As for the original processing: The number of nucleated cells in each sample was estimated from the amplification of reference gene primers within the assay. Sequence reads were collapsed and filtered to measure the absolute abundance of every unique TCRbeta CDR3 rearrangement. Productive Simpson clonality was computed per sample as the square root of Simpson's diversity index over productive rearrangements. This immuneACCESS table, as held by TCRdb, lists in-frame sequences with V and J called but not all clones. Of the missing ones, under half trace to an unresolved V gene in checked studies; the others have no known cause. V and J calls and clone size follow that table, whereas D and trimming were derived from the DNA. Within this sample are about 150,000 clones, with about four fifths of them counted one time only. Together, the top ten hold roughly 2.7% of the sample.

From its cysteine to its phenylalanine, the CDR3 spans 15 amino acids. Only the CDR3 region is kept as DNA, spanning 45 bases read in frame from base 1. At the junction V is shortened by 2 bases and J by 2 bases, with 11 bases in between. The germline V gene sets CDR1 to SGHRS and CDR2 to YFSETQ. The sample comprised peripheral blood. The receptor was derived from a woman older than 75 with COVID-19, enrolled during active disease. The chain links TRBV5-1 with TRBJ2-1, with TRBD1 perhaps the D gene, on 6 matching bases. The DNA is TGCGCCAGCAGCTTAATGGACAGCGCCTACAATGAGCAGTTCTTC. Translated, this gives CASSLMDSAYNEQFF. Where the CDR3 stops, the reference TRBV5-1 and TRBJ2-1 genes take over; the full variable domain is KAGVTQTPRYLIKTRGQQVTLSCSPISGHRSVSWYQQTPGQGLQFLFEYFSETQRNKGNFPGRFSGRQFSNSRSEMNVSTLELGDSALYLCASSLMDSAYNEQFFGPGTRLTVL.